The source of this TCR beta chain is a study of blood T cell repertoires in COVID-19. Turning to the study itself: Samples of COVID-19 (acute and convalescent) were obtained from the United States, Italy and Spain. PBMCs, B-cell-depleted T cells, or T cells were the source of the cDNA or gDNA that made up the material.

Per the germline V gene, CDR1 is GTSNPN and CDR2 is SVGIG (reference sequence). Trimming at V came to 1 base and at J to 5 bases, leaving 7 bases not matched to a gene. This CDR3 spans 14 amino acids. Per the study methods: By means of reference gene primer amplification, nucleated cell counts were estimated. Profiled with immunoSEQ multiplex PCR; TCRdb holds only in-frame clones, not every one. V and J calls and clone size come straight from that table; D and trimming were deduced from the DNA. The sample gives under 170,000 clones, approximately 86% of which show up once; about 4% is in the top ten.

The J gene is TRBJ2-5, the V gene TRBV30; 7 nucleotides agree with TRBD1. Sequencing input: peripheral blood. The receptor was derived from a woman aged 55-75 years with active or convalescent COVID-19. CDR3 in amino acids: CAWSAGTVGETQYF. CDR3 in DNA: TGTGCCTGGAGTGCCGGGACAGTAGGGGAGACCCAGTACTTC.